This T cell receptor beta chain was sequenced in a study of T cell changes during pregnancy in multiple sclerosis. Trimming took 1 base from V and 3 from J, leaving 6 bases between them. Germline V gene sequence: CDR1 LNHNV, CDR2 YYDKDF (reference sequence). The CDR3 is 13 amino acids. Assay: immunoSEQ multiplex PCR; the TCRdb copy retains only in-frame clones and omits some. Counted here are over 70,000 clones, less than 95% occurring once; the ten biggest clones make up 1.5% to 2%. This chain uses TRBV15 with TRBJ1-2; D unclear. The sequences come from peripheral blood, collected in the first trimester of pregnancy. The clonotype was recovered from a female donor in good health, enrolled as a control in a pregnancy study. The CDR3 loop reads CATSRGLDYGYTF. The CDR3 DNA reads TGTGCCACCAGCAGAGGGTTAGACTATGGCTACACCTTC.